These 5 T cell receptor beta chains originate from one sample sequenced in a study of identifying expanded T cells in peripheral blood. Sequenced by immunoSEQ multiplex PCR; TCRdb stores in-frame clones only, minus some. The sample comprises roughly 78,000 clones, 85% to 90% of which are singletons, and more than 2.5% rests with the top ten. What was sequenced was blood. The receptors stem from a person aged 18-69 years in good health.

The CDR3 nucleotides are TGTGCCAGCAGTGAAGGGGAGACAGGGGGAAAGGGCGGCTACACCTTC. It encodes CASSEGETGGKGGYTF. The chain employs TRBV6-1 and TRBJ1-2; TRBD1 matches at 9 bases. CDR3 size: 16 residues. V lost 1 base to trimming and J lost 8 bases; unmatched junction nucleotides: 11. The germline V gene encodes CDR1 MNHNS and CDR2 SASEGT.

The rearrangement joins TRBV27 to TRBJ2-7; TRBD1 agrees at 7 bases. The trim removed 5 bases at V and 2 bases at J, leaving 3 bases unmatched. Per the germline V gene, CDR1 is MNHEY and CDR2 is SMNVEV (reference sequence). The length of the CDR3 is 13 residues. Here the CDR3 DNA reads TGTGCCAGCAGTCGGGACAGAGCCTACGAGCAGTACTTC. Protein: CASSRDRAYEQYF.

The chain recombines TRBV7-6 with TRBJ2-5; D is ambiguous. Germline CDR1 SGHVS, CDR2 FNYEAQ. V lost 1 base and J lost 3, with 3 bases in between. This CDR3 region has 12 residues. CDR3 sequence reads: CASSLGEETQYF. The CDR3 nucleotides are TGTGCCAGCAGCTTAGGAGAAGAGACCCAGTACTTC.

The rearrangement joins TRBV21-1 to TRBJ2-7; the table's D gene call, TRBD2, was not cross checked with the DNA. TRBV21-1 is given as a pseudogene. There are 12 residues in the CDR3. The CDR3 DNA reads as TGTGCCAGTATGCTAGTATTGAACGAGCAGTACTTC. Translation gives CASMLVLNEQYF.

J is TRBJ2-5 and V is TRBV5-6; 7 bases fit TRBD1. Germline trimming cut 4 bases from V and 5 bases from J; bases unmatched to any gene: 17. The CDR3 is made up of 17 amino acids. Germline-derived CDR1 and CDR2 are SGHDT and YYEEEE. Here the CDR3 reads CASSRTGHLKLVETQYF. The CDR3 bases are TGTGCCAGCAGCCGGACAGGACATCTTAAATTAGTGGAGACCCAGTACTTC.